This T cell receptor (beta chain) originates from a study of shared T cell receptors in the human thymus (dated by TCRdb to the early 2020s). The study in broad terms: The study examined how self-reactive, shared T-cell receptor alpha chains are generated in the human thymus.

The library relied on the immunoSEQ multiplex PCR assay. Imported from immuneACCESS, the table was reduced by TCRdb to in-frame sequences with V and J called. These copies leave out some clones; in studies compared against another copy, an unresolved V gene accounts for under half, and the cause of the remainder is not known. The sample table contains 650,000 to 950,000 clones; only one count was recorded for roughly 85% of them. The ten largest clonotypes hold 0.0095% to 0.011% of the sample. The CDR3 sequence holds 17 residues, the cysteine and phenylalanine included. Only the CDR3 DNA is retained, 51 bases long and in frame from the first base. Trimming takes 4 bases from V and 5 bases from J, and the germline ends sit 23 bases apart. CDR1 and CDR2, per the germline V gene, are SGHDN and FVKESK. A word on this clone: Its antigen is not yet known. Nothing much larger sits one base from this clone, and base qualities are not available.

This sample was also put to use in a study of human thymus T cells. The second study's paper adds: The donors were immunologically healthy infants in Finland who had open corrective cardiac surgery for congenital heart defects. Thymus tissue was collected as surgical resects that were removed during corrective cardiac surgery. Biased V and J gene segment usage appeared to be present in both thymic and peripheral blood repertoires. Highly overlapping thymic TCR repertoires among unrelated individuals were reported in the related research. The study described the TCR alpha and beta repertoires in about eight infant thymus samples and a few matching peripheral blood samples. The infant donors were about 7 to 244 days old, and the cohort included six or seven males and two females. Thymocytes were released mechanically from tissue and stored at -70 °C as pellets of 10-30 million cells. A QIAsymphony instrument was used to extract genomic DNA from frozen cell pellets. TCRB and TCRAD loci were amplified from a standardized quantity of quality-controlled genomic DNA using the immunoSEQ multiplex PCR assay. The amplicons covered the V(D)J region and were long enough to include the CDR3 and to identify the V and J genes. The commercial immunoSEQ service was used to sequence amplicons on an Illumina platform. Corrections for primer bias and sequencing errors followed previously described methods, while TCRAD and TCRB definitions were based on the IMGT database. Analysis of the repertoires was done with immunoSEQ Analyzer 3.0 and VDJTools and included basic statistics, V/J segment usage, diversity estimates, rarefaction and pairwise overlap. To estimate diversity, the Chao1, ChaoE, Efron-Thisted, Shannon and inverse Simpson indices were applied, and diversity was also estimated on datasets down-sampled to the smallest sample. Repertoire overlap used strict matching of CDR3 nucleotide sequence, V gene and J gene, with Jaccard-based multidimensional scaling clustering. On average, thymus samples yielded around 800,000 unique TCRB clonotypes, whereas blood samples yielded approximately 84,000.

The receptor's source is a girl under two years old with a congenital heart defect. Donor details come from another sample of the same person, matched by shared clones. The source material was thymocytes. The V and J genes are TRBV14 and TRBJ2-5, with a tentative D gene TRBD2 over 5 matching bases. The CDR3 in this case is CASSLEAANPWKETQYF. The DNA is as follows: TGTGCCAGCAGCCTCGAAGCGGCAAACCCTTGGAAGGAGACCCAGTACTTC.